This T cell receptor (beta chain) was recovered during a study of T cell responses to AZD1222 COVID-19 vaccine. CDR1 and CDR2 (germline): SQVTM, ANQGSEA. The length of the CDR3 is 16 residues. V trimming: 7 bases; J trimming: 3 bases; junction bases outside the gene matches: 15. As for this clone: Its antigen is still unknown.

Using immunoSEQ multiplex PCR, the repertoire was profiled, and TCRdb retains in-frame clones only, with some absent. The data hold over 150,000 clones, with 90% observed a single time. Study conclusions and caveats: Donors were mostly white British, more females; clonal diversity possibly underestimated. CD4 TCRs associated with vaccination spanned spike, dominating at 160-218 and 743-854.

This clonotype was obtained from an adult in good health. The source material was peripheral blood, sampled on day 0 of AZD1222 vaccination. V usage is TRBV29-1 and J usage is TRBJ2-4; 7 bases line up with TRBD1. This CDR3 reads CSARGEQGLVKNIQYF. The CDR3 DNA sequence: TGCAGCGCCCGAGGGGAACAGGGGTTAGTCAAAAACATTCAGTACTTC.